The next 25 T cell receptor beta chains were all read from a single sample in a study of technical replicates of blood from several donors. Generated by immunoSEQ multiplex PCR, the TCRdb table keeps only in-frame clones and is missing some. The sample holds 65,000 to 80,000 clones; under 98% are singletons and the top ten take roughly 0.25%. What was sequenced was T cells isolated from PBMCs. Receptor source: a human donor in good health.

The gene calls are TRBV5-1 and TRBJ2-7; D gene ambiguous. The germline V gene encodes CDR1 SGHRS and CDR2 YFSETQ. This CDR3 spans 13 amino acids. Trimming took off 0 bases at V and 2 bases at J, with 6 bases between the two ends. This CDR3 is CASSLERAYEQYF. In nucleotides, the CDR3 is TGCGCCAGCAGCTTGGAACGGGCCTACGAGCAGTACTTC.

The rearrangement joins TRBV7-2 to TRBJ2-3; 14 bases line up with TRBD2. The CDR3 runs to 16 residues. The junction had 4 bases not matched to a gene; V was cut back by 3 bases and J by 5 bases. Germline V gene sequence: CDR1 SGHTA, CDR2 FQGNSA. CDR3 protein: CASSLAGTSGGDTQYF. In DNA form, the CDR3 reads TGTGCCAGCAGCTTGGCCGGGACTAGCGGGGGAGATACGCAGTATTTT. Using reference TRBV7-2 and TRBJ2-3 for the parts outside the CDR3, the full variable domain is GAGVSQSPSNKVTEKGKDVELRCDPISGHTALYWYRQSLGQGLEFLIYFQGNSAPDKSGLPSDRFSAERTGGSVSTLTIQRTQQEDSAVYLCASSLAGTSGGDTQYFGPGTRLTVL.

The chain uses TRBV5-1 and TRBJ2-2; D gene ambiguous. Germline loops: CDR1 SGHRS, CDR2 YFSETQ. The CDR3 consists of 13 residues. Deletions cut 0 bases from V and 4 bases from J, with 4 bases between. CDR3 sequence (DNA): TGCGCCAGCAGCTTGGACTTCACCGGGGAGCTGTTTTTT. It encodes CASSLDFTGELFF.

The CDR3 reads CASSFWGQINTGELFF. CDR3 DNA: TGTGCCAGCAGCTTCTGGGGCCAGATAAACACCGGGGAGCTGTTTTTT. This chain uses TRBV13 with TRBJ2-2; weak D call: TRBD1 (5 bases). V lost 3 bases, J lost 2 bases, and 13 bases lay in between. Per the germline V gene, CDR1 is PRHDT and CDR2 is FYEKMQ (reference sequence). This CDR3 is built from 16 residues.

The chain joins TRBV9 to TRBJ1-2; TRBD1 is a possible D gene (6 bases). The ends were cut back, 4 bases at V and 4 bases at J, with 14 bases in the middle. The length of the CDR3 is 14 residues. Germline lookup yields CDR1 SGDLS and CDR2 YYNGEE. This CDR3 reads CASSTGQTSYGYTF. DNA of the CDR3: TGTGCCAGCAGCACCGGACAGACAAGCTATGGCTACACCTTC. The whole variable domain, filled in from reference TRBV9 and TRBJ1-2, reads DSGVTQTPKHLITATGQRVTLRCSPRSGDLSVYWYQQSLDQGLQFLIQYYNGEERAKGNILERFSAQQFPDLHSELNLSSLELGDSALYFCASSTGQTSYGYTFGSGTRLTVV.

The rearrangement uses TRBV11-3 and TRBJ2-1, with 9 bases matching TRBD2. V shed 6 bases, J shed 8 bases, and the junction held 11 bases outside the gene matches. The CDR3 has 15 amino acids. Germline V gene lookup returns CDR1 SGHNT and CDR2 YENEEA. Here the CDR3 reads CASRRPLAGADEQFF. In DNA form, the CDR3 reads TGTGCCAGCAGGCGACCGTTAGCGGGAGCAGATGAGCAGTTCTTC.

The chain recombines TRBV29-1 with TRBJ1-2; D not resolved. V lost 6 bases and J lost 2, with 10 bases in between. Germline V gives CDR1 SQVTM, CDR2 ANQGSEA. The CDR3 covers 12 residues. CDR3 sequence: CSVLPLNYGYTF. CDR3 nucleotide sequence: TGCAGCGTCTTACCACTGAACTATGGCTACACCTTC.

The chain carries TRBV30 and TRBJ2-3; TRBD2 matches 7 bases. CDR3 length: 19 residues. From germline, CDR1 is GTSNPN and CDR2 SVGIG (reference sequence). Germline trimming cut 0 bases from V and 0 bases from J; bases unmatched to any gene: 15. The CDR3 loop reads CAWSVLRGWGGTSTDTQYF. In nucleotides, the CDR3 is TGTGCCTGGAGTGTACTGAGAGGGTGGGGGGGAACTAGCACAGATACGCAGTATTTT.

The V gene is TRBV19, the J gene TRBJ1-1; TRBD1 matches at 7 bases. The CDR3 covers 17 residues. The J segment lost 1 base and the V segment lost 7 bases, leaving 15 bases of the junction unmatched. From germline, CDR1 is LNHDA and CDR2 SQIVND (reference sequence). DNA of the CDR3: TGTGCCAGTACCAAAAGCCGGGACAGTCTTACGAACACTGAAGCTTTCTTT. Translation gives CASTKSRDSLTNTEAFF. The variable domain in full, completed from reference TRBV19 and TRBJ1-1, reads DGGITQSPKYLFRKEGQNVTLSCEQNLNHDAMYWYRQDPGQGLRLIYYSQIVNDFQKGDIAEGYSVSREKKESFPLTVTSAQKNPTAFYLCASTKSRDSLTNTEAFFGQGTRLTVV.

The J gene is TRBJ1-3, the V gene TRBV5-1; D remains ambiguous. This CDR3 is 14 amino acids long. Germline V gene sequence: CDR1 SGHRS, CDR2 YFSETQ. Trimming took off 1 base at V and 0 bases at J, with 5 bases between the two ends. The CDR3 nucleotides read TGCGCCAGCAGCTTGCCCTCCTCTGGAAACACCATATATTTT. It translates to CASSLPSSGNTIYF.

This clone appeared a single time. The chain carries TRBV5-8 and TRBJ1-1, with 7 bases aligning to TRBD1. V dropped 0 bases and J dropped 7; count of bases not matched to a gene: 6. The CDR3 has 14 amino acids. Looked up from germline, CDR1 is SGHTS and CDR2 is YDEGEE. The CDR3 sequence: CASSLVSRGVEAFF. In nucleotides, the CDR3 is TGTGCCAGCAGCTTGGTATCCAGGGGGGTTGAAGCTTTCTTT.

The V and J genes are TRBV7-8 and TRBJ2-5, with D perhaps TRBD2 (6 bases). The V end was cut by 4 bases, the J end by 1 base, with 19 bases between. CDR3 length: 17 residues. The germline CDR1 and CDR2 sequences are SGHVS and FQNEAQ. For the CDR3, the DNA is TGTGCCAGCAGCTCAGGCCTAGGGGACTCACCCCAAGAGACCCAGTACTTC. Its translation is CASSSGLGDSPQETQYF.

The chain employs TRBV7-3 and TRBJ2-1, with 10 bases fitting TRBD2. The CDR3 is made up of 15 amino acids. Germline V gene lookup returns CDR1 SGHTA and CDR2 FQGTGA. The trim removed 3 bases at V and 6 bases at J, leaving 5 bases unmatched. The chain's CDR3 is CASSLLAGEPNEQFF. As DNA, the CDR3 is TGTGCCAGCAGCTTGCTAGCGGGAGAACCCAATGAGCAGTTCTTC. Complete variable domain (other parts from reference TRBV7-3 and TRBJ2-1): GAGVSQTPSNKVTEKGKYVELRCDPISGHTALYWYRQSLGQGPEFLIYFQGTGAADDSGLPNDRFFAVRPEGSVSTLKIQRTERGDSAVYLCASSLLAGEPNEQFFGPGTRLTVL.

This chain connects TRBV10-3 to TRBJ1-1; no clear D gene. Germline values: CDR1 ENHRY, CDR2 SYGVKD. The length of the CDR3 is 16 residues. The V end lost 4 bases, the J end lost 3 bases, and 18 bases lay between the germline ends. DNA for the CDR3: TGTGCCATCAGTGGCGGCCCCGTTCAGAGGGACACTGAAGCTTTCTTT. Its protein is CAISGGPVQRDTEAFF.

The chain couples TRBV29-1 to TRBJ1-1; D gene unclear. Germline V gene lookup returns CDR1 SQVTM and CDR2 ANQGSEA. The germline V and J ends were trimmed by 4 bases and 0 bases, with 3 bases remaining between them. The CDR3 runs 11 residues. CDR3 residues: CSVVVNTEAFF. The CDR3 nucleotides are TGCAGCGTTGTAGTGAACACTGAAGCTTTCTTT. The full variable domain, rest sourced from reference TRBV29-1 and TRBJ1-1, is SAVISQKPSRDICQRGTSLTIQCQVDSQVTMMFWYRQQPGQSLTLIATANQGSEATYESGFVIDKFPISRPNLTFSTLTVSNMSPEDSSIYLCSVVVNTEAFFGQGTRLTVV.

The chain joins TRBV6-5 to TRBJ2-6; tentative D call: TRBD1 (5 bases). Trimming left V 2 bases short and J 0 bases short, with 8 bases between. The CDR3 totals 16 residues. The germline gives CDR1 MNHEY, CDR2 SVGAGI. The chain's CDR3 is CASSYGDSSGANVLTF. CDR3 sequence (DNA): TGTGCCAGCAGTTACGGTGACAGCTCTGGGGCCAACGTCCTGACTTTC.

The chain combines TRBV30 with TRBJ1-5; D is undetermined. Germline values: CDR1 GTSNPN, CDR2 SVGIG (reference sequence). The CDR3 sequence is 12 residues long. Trimming removed 2 bases from V and 10 bases from J, with 12 bases in between. The CDR3 reads CAWSNSPRPQHF. The DNA for the CDR3 is TGTGCCTGGAGTAATAGCCCCCGACCCCAGCATTTT.

This clone came up once. J is TRBJ2-7 and V is TRBV5-1; D unresolved. The CDR3 consists of 12 residues. Germline V gives CDR1 SGHRS, CDR2 YFSETQ. V was trimmed by 2 bases and J by 11 bases, leaving 14 bases between them. The CDR3 nucleotides are TGCGCCAGCAGCTTTTCGCGTGAGGATAAGTACTTC. Translating it yields CASSFSREDKYF.

V usage is TRBV27 and J usage is TRBJ1-2; TRBD1 matches at 9 bases. The V gene end was trimmed by 3 bases and the J gene end by 7 bases; junction bases not matched to a gene: 3. The length of the CDR3 is 13 residues. Germline CDR1 MNHEY, CDR2 SMNVEV (reference sequence). The CDR3 sequence: CASSFDRGGGYTF. In DNA, the CDR3 is TGTGCCAGCAGTTTCGACAGGGGGGGTGGCTACACCTTC.

This sequence joins TRBV18 and TRBJ1-4, with D possibly matching TRBD1 (6 bases). Trimming pared 5 bases from V and 0 bases from J, leaving 16 bases between. The CDR3 spans 17 residues. Germline lookup yields CDR1 KGHSH and CDR2 LQKENI. CDR3 DNA: TGTGCCAGCTCAGGGGACAACTTTTTTGCAACTAATGAAAAACTGTTTTTT. It translates to CASSGDNFFATNEKLFF.

CDR3 sequence: CASSLGSGRGAYEQYF. CDR3 bases: TGCGCCAGCAGCTTGGGAAGCGGGAGGGGAGCCTACGAGCAGTACTTC. The chain employs TRBV5-1 and TRBJ2-7, with 10 bases lining up with TRBD2. The CDR3 is made up of 16 amino acids. Germline V gives CDR1 SGHRS, CDR2 YFSETQ. After removal of 0 bases from V and 2 bases from J, the junction contained 5 bases not matched to a gene. Drawing the rest from reference TRBV5-1 and TRBJ2-7, the complete variable domain is KAGVTQTPRYLIKTRGQQVTLSCSPISGHRSVSWYQQTPGQGLQFLFEYFSETQRNKGNFPGRFSGRQFSNSRSEMNVSTLELGDSALYLCASSLGSGRGAYEQYFGPGTRLTVT.

V is TRBV5-5 and J is TRBJ2-1; a possible D gene is TRBD2 (5 bases). The V end lost 2 bases, the J end lost 5 bases, and 11 bases lay between the germline ends. Germline CDR1 SGHKS, CDR2 YYEKEE (reference sequence). This CDR3 contains 14 residues. CDR3 DNA: TGTGCCAGCAGCTTAAGCGGAAACCACAATGAGCAGTTCTTC. It is translated as CASSLSGNHNEQFF. The full variable domain, completed using reference TRBV5-5 and TRBJ2-1, is DAGVTQSPTHLIKTRGQQVTLRCSPISGHKSVSWYQQVLGQGPQFIFQYYEKEERGRGNFPDRFSARQFPNYSSELNVNALLLGDSALYLCASSLSGNHNEQFFGPGTRLTVL.

The gene calls are TRBV29-1 and TRBJ2-1; 8 nucleotides align to TRBD2. CDR3 length: 16 residues. V lost 0 bases and J lost 4; bases outside the gene matches: 8. Per germline, CDR1 SQVTM and CDR2 ANQGSEA. The CDR3 nucleotides read TGCAGCGTTGAAGACCGGGGACTAGGCCTTTACAATGAGCAGTTCTTC. Amino acid sequence: CSVEDRGLGLYNEQFF.

Here the CDR3 reads CASRKQGGTEAFF. CDR3 nucleotides: TGTGCCAGCAGAAAACAGGGTGGCACTGAAGCTTTCTTT. This chain joins TRBV5-5 and TRBJ1-1; perhaps TRBD1 as D (6 bases). Looked up from germline, CDR1 is SGHKS and CDR2 is YYEKEE (reference sequence). Trimming stripped 5 bases from V and 4 bases from J, with 12 bases between. The CDR3 covers 13 residues.

The gene calls are TRBV11-2 and TRBJ2-3, with 8 bases fitting TRBD2. The germline gives CDR1 SGHAT, CDR2 FQNNGV. This CDR3 comprises 16 residues. Trimming removed 0 bases from V and 2 bases from J; junction bases left unmatched: 4. The CDR3 nucleotides are TGTGCCAGCAGCTTAGATACCGGGAGGGTCACAGATACGCAGTATTTT. This codes for CASSLDTGRVTDTQYF.